This record covers a single TCR beta chain. Antigen specificity is unknown. The data belong to a study of T cell responses to AZD1222 COVID-19 vaccine. Study-wide context: Second-dose groups at about 4 or about 12 weeks were pooled.

Here immunoSEQ multiplex PCR was the method, and the copy in TCRdb shows in-frame clones only, minus some. The sample has under 80,000 clones; approximately 88% are singletons. Whole-study results and caveats: Regions 160-218 and 743-854 dominated among vaccine-associated CD4 TCRs spanning spike. After the peak T cell response, and only then, were repertoires sampled. The donor group comprised mostly white British people and more females; the analysis possibly underestimated clonal diversity.

V gave up 0 bases and J gave up 9 bases, with 15 bases separating them. The CDR3 extends over 16 amino acids. Germline CDR1 is LGHNA and CDR2 is YSLEER. Material: peripheral blood, obtained on day 0 of AZD1222 vaccination. This receptor was taken from an adult in good health. The chain has TRBV4-3 and TRBJ1-6; TRBD1 is a possible D gene (6 bases). The CDR3 loop reads CASSQELGALGSPLHF. DNA of the CDR3: TGCGCCAGCAGCCAAGAATTGGGGGCGCTTGGTTCACCCCTCCACTTT.